The 31 T cell receptor beta chains reported below all come from one sample, sequenced in a study of T cell responses to AZD1222 COVID-19 vaccine. Profiled with immunoSEQ multiplex PCR; TCRdb holds only in-frame clones, not every one. The table includes 140,000 to 150,000 clones, about 89% detected once. Sequencing was performed on peripheral blood, taken on day 0 of AZD1222 vaccination. These receptors were obtained from an adult in good health.

This sequence joins TRBV6-5 and TRBJ1-4; TRBD1 agrees at 9 bases. CDR1 MNHEY and CDR2 SVGAGI come from the germline V gene. The CDR3 totals 13 residues. The J segment lost 11 bases and the V segment lost 6 bases, leaving 7 bases of the junction unmatched. The CDR3 region is CASRGNRGQKLFF. The CDR3 region has the DNA TGTGCCAGCAGGGGAAACAGGGGGCAGAAACTGTTTTTT.

This clone appeared once. The chain joins TRBV5-1 to TRBJ2-7; 9 bases match TRBD2. Germline-derived CDR1 and CDR2 are SGHRS and YFSETQ. J gave up 0 bases and V 1 base, and 8 bases lay outside the gene matches. The CDR3 is 17 amino acids. This CDR3 reads CASSLTAGAGGSYEQYF. CDR3 coding DNA: TGCGCCAGCAGCTTGACCGCTGGAGCGGGAGGCTCCTACGAGCAGTACTTC.

V usage is TRBV7-2 and J usage is TRBJ1-1; D may be TRBD1 (5 bases). CDR3 length equals 15 residues. V lost 0 bases and J 1 base, leaving 9 bases between the germline ends. Germline lookup yields CDR1 SGHTA and CDR2 FQGNSA. CDR3 sequence (DNA): TGTGCCAGCAGCTTAGCGTCTGGGGGGAACACTGAAGCTTTCTTT. Translation: CASSLASGGNTEAFF.

The CDR3 coding sequence is TGCGCCAGCACCCTAAGGGTGGCGGGAGGACTAGCCAAAAACATTCAGTACTTC. This translates into CASTLRVAGGLAKNIQYF. J is TRBJ2-4 and V is TRBV10-1; 8 bases are a match to TRBD2. This CDR3 contains 18 residues. Per germline, CDR1 WNHNN and CDR2 SYGVQD (reference sequence). The J segment lost 0 bases and the V segment lost 7 bases, leaving 14 bases of the junction unmatched.

This chain joins TRBV5-5 and TRBJ2-5; the D is unclear. The germline V and J ends were trimmed by 4 bases and 4 bases, with 11 bases remaining between them. In germline, CDR1 is SGHKS, CDR2 YYEKEE (reference sequence). The CDR3 consists of 13 residues. CDR3 sequence: CASSQARTETQYF. CDR3 sequence (DNA): TGTGCCAGCAGCCAGGCGCGGACAGAGACCCAGTACTTC.

This chain links TRBV6-2 or TRBV6-3 with TRBJ1-2, with D hard to call. CDR3 length: 12 residues. Between the trimmed V and J ends, which lost 6 bases and 2 bases, there was a span of 7 bases. The germline gives CDR1 MNHEY, CDR2 SVGEGT. As DNA, the CDR3 is TGTGCCAGCAGCGACTACAACTATGGCTACACCTTC. The encoded protein is CASSDYNYGYTF.

The chain couples TRBV19 to TRBJ1-5; D remains unclear. The V gene lost 1 base and the J gene lost 6 bases, with 7 bases spanning the gap. The germline V gene has CDR1 LNHDA and CDR2 SQIVND (reference sequence). The CDR3 is made up of 13 amino acids. DNA for the CDR3: TGTGCCAGTAGTATAGTCCGAACTCAGCCCCAGCATTTT. Amino acids: CASSIVRTQPQHF.

The V call is TRBV11-3, the J call TRBJ1-1; a possible D gene is TRBD1 (5 bases). Germline V gene sequence: CDR1 SGHNT, CDR2 YENEEA. Deletions cut 5 bases from V and 1 base from J, with 14 bases between. This CDR3 comprises 15 residues. The DNA of the CDR3 is TGTGCCAGCAGCCCCGGGGGGTTCGAGAACACTGAAGCTTTCTTT. It codes for CASSPGGFENTEAFF.

As concerns this clone: The identical CDR3 is also encoded by other nucleotide sequences in the sample. This rearrangement joins TRBV9 to TRBJ1-3; D gene unclear. This CDR3 is 14 amino acids long. Looked up from germline, CDR1 is SGDLS and CDR2 is YYNGEE. Trimming left V 0 bases short and J 2 bases short, with 6 bases between. This chain's CDR3 is CASSVGGPGNTIYF. The CDR3 DNA reads as TGTGCCAGCAGCGTAGGTGGACCTGGAAACACCATATATTTT.

This chain joins TRBV6-5 and TRBJ1-1; TRBD1 might be the D (5 bases). The CDR3 is 14 amino acids. Trimming pared 6 bases from V and 3 bases from J, leaving 14 bases between. Germline V lookup: CDR1 MNHEY, CDR2 SVGAGI. CDR3 protein: CASRFLGVDTEAFF. Written as DNA, the CDR3 is TGTGCCAGCAGGTTCTTAGGGGTGGACACTGAAGCTTTCTTT.

The genes are TRBV30 and TRBJ2-2, with TRBD1 matching 8 bases. This CDR3 contains 15 residues. V gave up 7 bases and J gave up 2 bases; unmatched junction bases: 9. CDR1 GTSNPN and CDR2 SVGIG come from the germline V gene (reference sequence). The CDR3 protein is CALLRTGTNTGELFF. The CDR3 nucleotides read TGTGCCTTACTCCGGACAGGGACTAACACCGGGGAGCTGTTTTTT.

The chain has TRBV7-8 and TRBJ2-5; a possible D gene is TRBD1 (6 bases). CDR3 length equals 13 residues. Germline V CDR1 and CDR2: SGHVS, FQNEAQ. V dropped 7 bases and J dropped 7 bases, with 16 bases sitting between them. For the CDR3, the DNA is TGTGCCAGCAACCGGAACCAAGGGGGGACCCAGTACTTC. Protein: CASNRNQGGTQYF. Full variable domain (remainder filled in from reference TRBV7-8 and TRBJ2-5): GAGVSQSPRYKVAKRGQDVALRCDPISGHVSLFWYQQALGQGPEFLTYFQNEAQLDKSGLPSDRFFAERPEGSVSTLKIQRTQQEDSAVYLCASNRNQGGTQYFGPGTRLLVL.

The V gene is TRBV3-1 (or the pseudogene TRBV3-2), the J gene TRBJ2-6; tentatively, D is TRBD2 (6 bases). Trimming took off 0 bases at V and 0 bases at J, with 9 bases between the two ends. From germline, CDR1 is LGHDT and CDR2 YNNKEL (reference sequence). The CDR3 has 17 amino acids. The CDR3 DNA follows: TGTGCCAGCAGCCAAGAATTAGCGGACTCTGGGGCCAACGTCCTGACTTTC. It codes for CASSQELADSGANVLTF.

The chain is built from TRBV7-9 and TRBJ1-6, with a tentative D call TRBD1 (5 bases). Germline V gene data show CDR1 as SEHNR and CDR2 as FQNEAQ (reference sequence). The CDR3 has 13 residues. V dropped 6 bases and J dropped 7 bases, with 10 bases sitting between them. The CDR3 region has the DNA TGTGCCAGCAGACGGGACTGGAATTCACCCCTCCACTTT. Translated, it gives CASRRDWNSPLHF.

The sample holds many counts of this clone. In nucleotides, the CDR3 is TGCGCCAGCAGCCAACTACCCCAGACAGATACGCAGTATTTT. Translation gives CASSQLPQTDTQYF. V gene TRBV4-3 combines with J gene TRBJ2-3; no reliable D call. CDR3 length: 14 residues. Germline CDR1 is LGHNA and CDR2 is YSLEER. Trimming shortened V by 2 bases and J by 3 bases, and 9 bases separated the two germline ends.

V is TRBV6-5 and J is TRBJ2-3; 8 bases are a match to TRBD2. J gave up 0 bases and V 5 bases, and 4 bases lay outside the gene matches. The CDR3 runs to 15 residues. Germline loops: CDR1 MNHEY, CDR2 SVGAGI. The CDR3 sequence is CASSNSGVSTDTQYF. CDR3 bases: TGTGCCAGCAGTAATAGCGGGGTGAGCACAGATACGCAGTATTTT.

J is TRBJ1-1 and V is TRBV5-1; TRBD1 might be the D (6 bases). The CDR3 has 14 residues. With 0 bases removed from V and 5 bases from J, the gap between germline ends came to 11 bases. Germline CDR1 is SGHRS and CDR2 is YFSETQ. The CDR3 nucleotides read TGCGCCAGCAGCTTGGAAACAGGGAGAACTGAAGCTTTCTTT. Translation: CASSLETGRTEAFF.

The chain has TRBV19 and TRBJ1-1; 8 bases line up with TRBD1. Germline V lookup: CDR1 LNHDA, CDR2 SQIVND (reference sequence). Losses at the gene ends were 6 bases for V and 2 bases for J; bases not matched to a gene: 2. The CDR3 is 13 residues long. The CDR3 sequence is CASRGQVNTEAFF. The CDR3 DNA sequence: TGTGCCAGTAGGGGACAGGTCAACACTGAAGCTTTCTTT.

CDR3 DNA: TGTGCCAGCTCACCCGGGGCAGGGGCTGACACCATATATTTT. Its translation: CASSPGAGADTIYF. This chain links TRBV18 with TRBJ1-3; TRBD1 might be the D (6 bases). This CDR3 has 14 residues. In germline, CDR1 is KGHSH, CDR2 LQKENI. V was pared by 3 bases and J by 8 bases, with 14 bases between.

The genes are TRBV6-4 and TRBJ2-1, with TRBD1 matching 7 bases. Germline trimming cut 2 bases from V and 8 bases from J; bases unmatched to any gene: 3. The length of the CDR3 is 13 residues. Germline V lookup: CDR1 MRHNA, CDR2 SNTAGT. The CDR3 DNA is TGTGCCAGCAGTGACGGACAGGTGGATGAGCAGTTCTTC. Translating gives CASSDGQVDEQFF.

This sequence joins TRBV6-5 and TRBJ1-2, with a tentative D call TRBD1 (6 bases). CDR1 and CDR2 (germline): MNHEY, SVGAGI. The V and J ends lost 2 bases and 4 bases respectively, with 11 bases between them. This CDR3 contains 14 residues. The CDR3 DNA sequence: TGTGCCAGCAGTTACGGGGGCATACCCTATGGCTACACCTTC. The encoded protein is CASSYGGIPYGYTF.

V gene TRBV10-1 combines with J gene TRBJ2-6, with 10 bases that match TRBD2. Trimming at V came to 3 bases and at J to 2 bases, leaving 4 bases not matched to a gene. Germline V gene sequence: CDR1 WNHNN, CDR2 SYGVQD (reference sequence). CDR3 length: 17 residues. CDR3: CASSDSSGSAGANVLTF. CDR3 nucleotides: TGCGCCAGCAGTGACTCTAGCGGGAGCGCTGGGGCCAACGTCCTGACTTTC.

CDR3 in DNA: TGTGCCAGCAGCTTGGTCCCGGGACTAGCGGGAGACAAAAACATTCAGTACTTC. Translated: CASSLVPGLAGDKNIQYF. This sequence joins TRBV7-2 and TRBJ2-4; 14 bases agree with TRBD2. From germline, CDR1 is SGHTA and CDR2 FQGNSA. J gave up 3 bases and V 3 bases, and 7 bases lay outside the gene matches. The CDR3 extends over 18 amino acids.

V is TRBV6-6 and J is TRBJ2-7; possibly TRBD1 for D (7 bases). Looked up from germline, CDR1 is MNHNY and CDR2 is SVGAGI (reference sequence). The CDR3 has 15 amino acids. Trimming removed 7 bases at V and 0 bases at J, with 16 bases between. The CDR3 region has the DNA TGTGCCAGCACCGACGGGAGACAGGGCTCCTACGAGCAGTACTTC. Translating gives CASTDGRQGSYEQYF.

Here the CDR3 reads CASYDNYGYTF. DNA for the CDR3: TGTGCCAGCTACGATAACTATGGCTACACCTTC. The chain has TRBV28 and TRBJ1-2, with D unresolved. CDR1 MDHEN and CDR2 SYDVKM come from the germline V gene. V dropped 8 bases and J dropped 1 base, with 5 bases sitting between them. The CDR3 covers 11 residues.

This clone appeared a few times. The J gene is TRBJ2-2, the V gene TRBV28; no firm D call. Germline-derived CDR1 and CDR2 are MDHEN and SYDVKM. The length of the CDR3 is 15 residues. Between the trimmed V and J ends, which lost 0 bases and 0 bases, there was a span of 5 bases. The CDR3 region is CASSLWVANTGELFF. In DNA form, the CDR3 reads TGTGCCAGCAGTTTATGGGTAGCGAACACCGGGGAGCTGTTTTTT.

This sequence joins TRBV7-8 and TRBJ2-1; no definite D call. The CDR3 has 13 amino acids. The V gene's germline CDR1 is SGHVS and CDR2 FQNEAQ. Between the trimmed V and J ends, which lost 4 bases and 4 bases, there was a span of 8 bases. CDR3 coding DNA: TGTGCCAGCAGCTACACGTCATACAATGAGCAGTTCTTC. Translation gives CASSYTSYNEQFF.

This clone has a single count. The chain is built from TRBV24-1 and TRBJ2-5, with TRBD1 matching over 8 bases. The V gene's germline CDR1 is KGHDR and CDR2 SFDVKD. The CDR3 spans 17 residues. The trim removed 0 bases at V and 4 bases at J, leaving 9 bases unmatched. The CDR3 spells CATSDLGDQGAGETQYF. The CDR3 DNA reads as TGTGCCACCAGTGATTTGGGGGACCAGGGGGCTGGAGAGACCCAGTACTTC.

This chain connects TRBV2 to TRBJ1-6, with 12 bases aligning to TRBD1. CDR1 SNHLY and CDR2 FYNNEI come from the germline V gene. Trimming removed 6 bases from V and 11 bases from J; junction bases left unmatched: 2. The CDR3 extends over 13 amino acids. The CDR3: CASRGQGAAPLHF. The CDR3 DNA reads as TGTGCCAGCAGGGGACAGGGGGCTGCACCCCTCCACTTT.

The genes are TRBV4-1 and TRBJ2-7; 13 nucleotides agree with TRBD2. Losses at the gene ends were 0 bases for V and 3 bases for J; bases not matched to a gene: 8. Germline lookup yields CDR1 MGHRA and CDR2 YSYEKL. This CDR3 has 18 residues. The CDR3, as DNA: TGCGCCAGCAGCCAAGATTCACTAGCGGGAGGGCCGGGCTACGAGCAGTACTTC. It is translated as CASSQDSLAGGPGYEQYF.

The DNA of the CDR3 is TGTGCCAGTAGCCAGCCAGGGGGCGCGGGCACTGAAGCTTTCTTT. It translates to CASSQPGGAGTEAFF. The chain joins TRBV19 to TRBJ1-1, with 8 bases aligning to TRBD1. J gave up 4 bases and V 6 bases, and 10 bases lay outside the gene matches. The germline CDR1 and CDR2 sequences are LNHDA and SQIVND (reference sequence). The CDR3 runs 15 residues.